Listed here are 26 T cell receptor beta chains from one sample, sequenced in a study of quantifying T cell responses using KT2 cells. Study-level background: TCR alpha and beta constant-region primers primed reverse transcription of RNA.

Each cDNA got a UMI-containing oligo ligated at its 3' end. First-round PCR used 3 to 4 cycles and beta primers RC1.1 and RC1.2 covering TRBC1 and TRBC2. TCRdb redid the calling of the UMI-ligation and nested PCR reads with MiXCR, one entry per CDR3 protein. Of roughly 51,000 distinct CDR3 sequences in the sample, over 9% were seen once. The source material was PBMCs spiked with cells of the T cell clone KT2. The receptors stem from a human donor.

The chain links TRBV5-1 to TRBJ1-5; no firm D call. CDR1 is SGHRS and CDR2 is YFSETQ in the germline V gene. The CDR3 sequence is 13 residues long. V lost 0 bases and J 12 bases, leaving 13 bases between the germline ends. The chain's CDR3 is CASSLDTGLLQHF. CDR3 nucleotide sequence: TGCGCCAGCAGCTTGGACACGGGGTTGCTCCAGCATTTT.

CDR3 region: CSVLGTSYNEQFF. The CDR3 nucleotides are TGCAGCGTTCTCGGGACATCCTACAATGAGCAGTTCTTC. The rearrangement links TRBV29-1 to TRBJ2-1, with D maybe TRBD1 (6 bases). CDR3 length: 13 amino acids. Trimming stripped 5 bases from V and 1 base from J, with 9 bases between. Germline loops: CDR1 SQVTM, CDR2 ANQGSEA.

This clonotype was counted many times. The CDR3: CASSSRGGIAGGSNEQFF. The CDR3 DNA reads TGTGCCAGCAGCTCCCGGGGGGGGATAGCGGGAGGGTCCAATGAGCAGTTCTTC. This chain connects TRBV7-3 to TRBJ2-1, with 11 bases fitting TRBD2. V dropped 4 bases and J dropped 6; count of bases not matched to a gene: 14. This CDR3 is 18 amino acids long. The V gene's germline CDR1 is SGHTA and CDR2 FQGTGA.

This clonotype was detected only a few times. The chain uses TRBV6-6 and TRBJ2-1; 12 nucleotides match TRBD1. The CDR3 totals 19 residues. From germline, CDR1 is MNHNY and CDR2 SVGAGI (reference sequence). The junction had 12 bases not matched to a gene; V was cut back by 2 bases and J by 4 bases. CDR3 nucleotides: TGTGCCAGCAGTTACCCGCGGAATCGGGACAGGGGGCCTTACAATGAGCAGTTCTTC. As protein: CASSYPRNRDRGPYNEQFF.

Only a few counts were recorded for this clonotype. The junction and the germline gene differ at one end; a read error may be behind it. This sequence joins TRBV7-9 and TRBJ1-3; D call uncertain. Germline V gene lookup returns CDR1 SEHNR and CDR2 FQNEAQ (reference sequence). The CDR3 runs 15 residues. CDR3 in amino acids: CASSLVDDTGDTIYF. In DNA form, the CDR3 reads TGTGCCAGCAGCTTAGTCGACGACACTGGAGACACCATATATTTT.

This clonotype was detected a few times. This rearrangement joins TRBV11-3 to TRBJ2-3; no clear D gene. The CDR3 runs to 15 residues. Germline V gene data show CDR1 as SGHNT and CDR2 as YENEEA. Trimming pared 2 bases from V and 5 bases from J, leaving 14 bases between. CDR3 in DNA: TGTGCCAGCAGCTTACAAGGGCGCTGGGGAGATACGCAGTATTTT. Protein product: CASSLQGRWGDTQYF.

The chain carries TRBV27 and TRBJ1-1; D gene unclear. The CDR3 covers 12 residues. Trimming removed 4 bases from V and 4 bases from J, with 7 bases in between. Germline lookup yields CDR1 MNHEY and CDR2 SMNVEV (reference sequence). The CDR3, as DNA: TGTGCCAGCAGTTCGGGAAGCACTGAAGCTTTCTTT. Residues: CASSSGSTEAFF.

This clonotype showed up many times. This rearrangement joins TRBV12-3 or TRBV12-4 to TRBJ2-7; TRBD2 matches 9 bases. This CDR3 has 17 amino acids. The V gene end was trimmed by 6 bases and the J gene end by 2 bases; junction bases not matched to a gene: 14. CDR3 protein: CASSSQTLAGPPYEQYF. The DNA of the CDR3 is TGTGCCAGCAGCTCCCAGACACTAGCGGGTCCACCCTACGAGCAGTACTTC.

The chain has TRBV19 and TRBJ1-2; perhaps TRBD1 as D (6 bases). With 2 bases removed from V and 6 bases from J, the gap between germline ends came to 13 bases. Germline V gene sequence: CDR1 LNHDA, CDR2 SQIVND (reference sequence). The CDR3 runs 14 residues. The CDR3 protein is CASSIYTGKDGYTF. The CDR3 nucleotides read TGTGCCAGTAGTATATATACAGGGAAGGATGGCTACACCTTC.

The CDR3 here is CAISDAETQYF. CDR3 sequence (DNA): TGTGCCATCAGTGATGCAGAGACCCAGTACTTC. The chain couples TRBV10-3 to TRBJ2-5; D unclear. Trimming cost V 3 bases and J 4 bases, with 3 bases left between them. The CDR3 totals 11 residues. The V gene's germline CDR1 is ENHRY and CDR2 SYGVKD.

The table lists this clonotype with a few counts. V and J are TRBV6-5 and TRBJ1-1, with D perhaps TRBD1 (6 bases). Trimming stripped 7 bases from V and 4 bases from J, with 13 bases between. The germline V gene encodes CDR1 MNHEY and CDR2 SVGAGI. There are 13 residues in the CDR3. CDR3 residues: CASTWTQGTEAFF. The CDR3 DNA reads TGTGCCAGCACCTGGACACAGGGCACTGAAGCTTTCTTT.

The table lists this clonotype with many counts. The chain links TRBV7-6 to TRBJ2-5; tentative D call: TRBD2 (5 bases). This CDR3 is built from 15 residues. The germline V gene has CDR1 SGHVS and CDR2 FNYEAQ. Trimming took 4 bases from V and 1 from J, leaving 13 bases between them. CDR3 nucleotides: TGTGCCAGCAGCTCAGTAGCGAAGGGCCAAGAGACCCAGTACTTC. Translation: CASSSVAKGQETQYF. The complete variable domain, with remaining parts taken from reference TRBV7-6 and TRBJ2-5, reads GAGVSQSPRYKVTKRGQDVALRCDPISGHVSLYWYRQALGQGPEFLTYFNYEAQQDKSGLPNDRFSAERPEGSISTLTIQRTEQRDSAMYRCASSSVAKGQETQYFGPGTRLLVL.

The sample holds a few counts of this clonotype. The CDR3 protein is CAISEPYKSAFF. As DNA, the CDR3 is TGTGCCATCAGTGAGCCCTATAAGAGCGCGTTCTTC. This chain uses TRBV10-3 with TRBJ2-1; no clear D. Trimming stripped 2 bases from V and 15 bases from J, with 14 bases between. The CDR3 has 12 residues. CDR1 is ENHRY, CDR2 SYGVKD, per germline.

Here the CDR3 reads CASSINRVPQEAFF. CDR3 in DNA: TGTGCCAGCAGCATCAACAGGGTGCCTCAGGAAGCTTTCTTT. The V and J genes are TRBV27 and TRBJ1-1; D possibly corresponds to TRBD1 (6 bases). There are 14 residues in the CDR3. The germline gives CDR1 MNHEY, CDR2 SMNVEV (reference sequence). Trimming left V 6 bases short and J 8 bases short, with 19 bases between.

V usage is TRBV6-1 and J usage is TRBJ1-1; no clear D. Germline V gene lookup returns CDR1 MNHNS and CDR2 SASEGT. The CDR3 extends over 13 amino acids. Trimming removed 2 bases from V and 0 bases from J, with 4 bases in between. The CDR3 sequence: CASSERLNTEAFF. The DNA for the CDR3 is TGTGCCAGCAGTGAACGACTGAACACTGAAGCTTTCTTT.

This sequence joins TRBV11-2 and TRBJ2-7; maybe TRBD2 (6 bases). Trimming pared 0 bases from V and 3 bases from J, leaving 12 bases between. This CDR3 spans 15 amino acids. Germline CDR1 and CDR2: SGHAT and FQNNGV. This CDR3 is CASSLERGGLYEQYF. DNA for the CDR3: TGTGCCAGCAGCTTAGAGCGGGGCGGTCTCTACGAGCAGTACTTC.

This clonotype appeared many times. V is TRBV3-1 and J is TRBJ2-2, with 7 bases lining up with TRBD2. V lost 4 bases and J lost 8; bases outside the gene matches: 13. CDR3 size: 16 residues. CDR1 and CDR2 from the germline V gene are LGHDT and YNNKEL (reference sequence). CDR3 amino acids: CASSPGVGLAEGELFF. DNA for the CDR3: TGTGCCAGCAGCCCCGGAGTTGGTCTAGCGGAAGGGGAGCTGTTTTTT.

The chain is built from TRBV5-6 and TRBJ2-1; D could derive from TRBD1 or TRBD2 (5 bases each). This CDR3 spans 14 amino acids. V lost 6 bases, J lost 5 bases, and 15 bases lay in between. Germline CDR1 is SGHDT and CDR2 is YYEEEE. CDR3 in DNA: TGTGCCAGCAATAGCGCAGGGTCCCACAATGAGCAGTTCTTC. Translation: CASNSAGSHNEQFF.

V and J are TRBV12-3 or TRBV12-4 and TRBJ2-1; 7 bases are shared with TRBD2. The CDR3 covers 13 residues. V gave up 7 bases and J gave up 5 bases; unmatched junction bases: 5. The CDR3 region is CASMASGNNEQFF. DNA for the CDR3: TGTGCCAGCATGGCTAGCGGTAACAATGAGCAGTTCTTC.

The chain recombines TRBV6-6 with TRBJ2-5; TRBD2 matches 7 bases. CDR1 is MNHNY and CDR2 is SVGAGI in the germline V gene (reference sequence). The CDR3 has 15 amino acids. With V trimmed by 6 bases and J by 3 bases, 10 bases remained unmatched. The CDR3 loop is CASRRRGIAEETQYF. As DNA, the CDR3 is TGTGCCAGCAGGCGGCGGGGGATTGCCGAAGAGACCCAGTACTTC.

This clonotype came up many times. J is TRBJ1-1 and V is TRBV11-2, with unresolved D. The germline V and J ends were trimmed by 0 bases and 11 bases, with 13 bases remaining between them. Germline V gene data show CDR1 as SGHAT and CDR2 as FQNNGV. The CDR3 totals 13 residues. DNA for the CDR3: TGTGCCAGCAGCTTAGAGTACATCTCGCCCGCTTTCTTT. Translating it yields CASSLEYISPAFF.

The chain recombines TRBV15 with TRBJ1-5; 7 nucleotides match TRBD1. Germline V gene lookup returns CDR1 LNHNV and CDR2 YYDKDF (reference sequence). The junction had 4 bases not matched to a gene; V was cut back by 0 bases and J by 5 bases. The CDR3 is 15 residues long. This chain's CDR3 is CATSREGQSYQPQHF. The DNA for the CDR3 is TGTGCCACCAGCAGAGAGGGACAGAGCTATCAGCCCCAGCATTTT.

The table lists this clonotype with many counts. The chain carries TRBV29-1 and TRBJ1-2, with D tentatively TRBD1 (5 bases). The germline V and J ends were trimmed by 4 bases and 7 bases, with 16 bases remaining between them. Looked up from germline, CDR1 is SQVTM and CDR2 is ANQGSEA. The CDR3 totals 13 residues. As DNA, the CDR3 is TGCAGCGTTGTCGACGGTCCGGGGGGTGGCTACACCTTC. Translated, it gives CSVVDGPGGGYTF.

The chain uses TRBV11-2 and TRBJ1-4; D remains unclear. V lost 0 bases to trimming and J lost 7 bases, with 6 bases between them. Germline-derived CDR1 and CDR2 are SGHAT and FQNNGV. The CDR3 is made up of 13 amino acids. CDR3 sequence: CASSLERTEKLFF. The CDR3 nucleotides are TGTGCCAGCAGCTTAGAACGAACTGAAAAACTGTTTTTT.

This clonotype appeared many times. J is TRBJ2-3 and V is TRBV20-1; TRBD2 matches 9 bases. Germline V gene lookup returns CDR1 DFQATT and CDR2 SNEGSKA (reference sequence). This CDR3 has 13 residues. The junction had 5 bases not matched to a gene; V was cut back by 7 bases and J by 3 bases. The CDR3 spells CSGGLAGTDTQYF. CDR3 in DNA: TGCAGTGGAGGGCTAGCGGGAACAGATACGCAGTATTTT.

The chain carries TRBV6-1 and TRBJ2-1; unclear D gene. Germline V gene sequence: CDR1 MNHNS, CDR2 SASEGT. The length of the CDR3 is 13 residues. V gave up 6 bases and J gave up 4 bases, with 10 bases separating them. The CDR3 nucleotides are TGTGCCAGCAGCAACACCGATTACAATGAGCAGTTCTTC. Its translation is CASSNTDYNEQFF.